This TCR beta chain originates from a study of T cells in Graves' hyperthyroidism and ophthalmopathy. The diagnostic basis comprised clinical symptoms, serum thyroxine and TRAb, thyroid ultrasound and orbital computed tomography. Amplification targeted TCR beta CDR3 regions from RNA transcripts. HTBI primers were the set used in a first-round RT-PCR of the TCR CDR3. TCRdb used MiXCR to reprocess the multiplex PCR reads, holding one entry per CDR3 protein. Of about 740,000 distinct CDR3 sequences listed, around 15% are singletons. The CDR3 is 14 amino acids. Germline V CDR1 and CDR2: MDHEN, SYDVKM. This TCR was recovered from a woman aged 18-35 years with Graves' hyperthyroidism. Material for sequencing was blood. The chain has TRBV28 and TRBJ2-1; unclear D gene. The J call may be mistaken, given a closer DNA end match to TRBJ2-7. CDR3 nucleotide sequence: TGTGCCAGCAGCCCGCGCTCGACCTACAATGAGCAGTACTTC. Translating gives CASSPRSTYNEQYF.